The 15 T cell receptor beta chains below all came from one sample that was sequenced in a study of blood T cells in healthy people across ages. A sample-barcoded 5' primer and a J-beta primer mix were used in a second PCR of roughly 6 to 11 cycles. TCRdb itself ran the 5' RACE reads through MiXCR, one entry per CDR3 protein. This table has about 680,000 distinct CDR3 sequences, roughly 50% appearing once. Sequenced sample: blood. The receptors derive from a woman aged 60-75 years in good health.

This clonotype occurred many times. The CDR3 region has the DNA TGCAGCGCTGGGACAGGGAGCTCCTACGAGCAGTACTTC. The encoded protein is CSAGTGSSYEQYF. V is TRBV29-1 and J is TRBJ2-7; 9 bases agree with TRBD1. The CDR3 covers 13 residues. Germline CDR1 SQVTM, CDR2 ANQGSEA. The trim removed 7 bases at V and 0 bases at J, leaving 4 bases unmatched.

This chain uses TRBV4-1 with TRBJ1-2; no reliable D call. The CDR3 loop spans 14 amino acids. V gave up 2 bases and J gave up 2 bases, with 9 bases separating them. From germline, CDR1 is MGHRA and CDR2 YSYEKL. CDR3 sequence (DNA): TGCGCCAGCAGCCAAACTCAGGAAAACTATGGCTACACCTTC. Translating gives CASSQTQENYGYTF.

This clonotype was counted a single time. The rearrangement uses TRBV6-5 and TRBJ2-7, with 9 nucleotides matching TRBD1. Germline CDR1 and CDR2: MNHEY and SVGAGI. The CDR3 runs 15 residues. With V trimmed by 6 bases and J by 2 bases, 8 bases remained unmatched. Written as DNA, the CDR3 is TGTGCCAGCAGACCTCGACAGGGGGTCCCCTACGAGCAGTACTTC. This gives the protein CASRPRQGVPYEQYF.

V usage is TRBV5-1 and J usage is TRBJ1-3; possibly TRBD1 for D (5 bases). The CDR3 length is 19 residues. The V gene lost 4 bases and the J gene lost 4 bases, with 27 bases spanning the gap. Germline V gives CDR1 SGHRS, CDR2 YFSETQ. The CDR3 DNA is TGCGCCAGCAGCGCGGGCACCGGGACCCCGGGAAGGAACGGAAACACCATATATTTT. It yields the protein CASSAGTGTPGRNGNTIYF.

This clonotype showed up just a few times. The chain has TRBV27 and TRBJ2-3, with TRBD2 identical over 11 bases. The J segment lost 4 bases and the V segment lost 6 bases, leaving 3 bases of the junction unmatched. The CDR3 extends over 14 amino acids. The germline V gene encodes CDR1 MNHEY and CDR2 SMNVEV (reference sequence). The CDR3 DNA is TGTGCCAGCAGGACTAGCGGGACTTCAGATACGCAGTATTTT. Encoded protein: CASRTSGTSDTQYF.

V gene TRBV3-1 combines with J gene TRBJ2-7, with D tentatively TRBD1 (5 bases). Looked up from germline, CDR1 is LGHDT and CDR2 is YNNKEL (reference sequence). CDR3 length equals 13 residues. The V end lost 3 bases, the J end lost 5 bases, and 11 bases lay between the germline ends. CDR3 protein: CASSHLEGDEQYF. The DNA for the CDR3 is TGTGCCAGCAGCCACCTGGAAGGGGACGAGCAGTACTTC.

The chain combines TRBV9 with TRBJ2-5, with D perhaps TRBD1 or TRBD2 (6 bases each). Germline lookup yields CDR1 SGDLS and CDR2 YYNGEE. Trimming cost V 4 bases and J 11 bases, with 21 bases left between them. This CDR3 spans 14 amino acids. The CDR3 coding sequence is TGTGCCAGCAGCCCCCCTCTGGGGGGCAATGAGCAGTACTTC. This codes for CASSPPLGGNEQYF.

This chain joins TRBV20-1 and TRBJ2-3, with D possibly matching TRBD1 (7 bases). The CDR3 totals 14 residues. V lost 5 bases, J lost 4 bases, and 16 bases lay in between. CDR1 DFQATT and CDR2 SNEGSKA come from the germline V gene (reference sequence). The CDR3 region has the DNA TGCAGTGCTCTGTCGACAGGGAGGTCAGATACGCAGTATTTT. Translating it yields CSALSTGRSDTQYF.

The chain links TRBV5-1 to TRBJ2-6, with D possibly TRBD1 on 5 matching bases. The germline gives CDR1 SGHRS, CDR2 YFSETQ. V was cut by 4 bases and J by 4 bases, with 15 bases left in between. This CDR3 comprises 16 residues. The CDR3, as DNA: TGCGCCAGCAGCCTCAAGCAGGGCTCCGGGGCCAACGTCCTGACTTTC. It translates to CASSLKQGSGANVLTF. Combining the CDR3 with reference TRBV5-1 and TRBJ2-6 gives the whole variable domain KAGVTQTPRYLIKTRGQQVTLSCSPISGHRSVSWYQQTPGQGLQFLFEYFSETQRNKGNFPGRFSGRQFSNSRSEMNVSTLELGDSALYLCASSLKQGSGANVLTFGAGSRLTVL.

This clonotype was picked up many times. V usage is TRBV20-1 and J usage is TRBJ2-3; 9 nucleotides match TRBD2. V trimming: 1 base; J trimming: 1 base; junction bases outside the gene matches: 3. The CDR3 loop spans 15 amino acids. CDR1 and CDR2 from the germline V gene are DFQATT and SNEGSKA (reference sequence). The CDR3 protein is CSARVAGVGTDTQYF. The CDR3, as DNA: TGCAGTGCTAGAGTAGCGGGAGTAGGCACAGATACGCAGTATTTT.

This clonotype was counted a few times. The rearrangement links TRBV2 to TRBJ2-7, with a weak D call TRBD1 (5 bases). V lost 5 bases, J lost 1 base, and 15 bases lay in between. Germline lookup yields CDR1 SNHLY and CDR2 FYNNEI. The CDR3 is 15 amino acids. CDR3 in amino acids: CASSRGSPKSYEQYF. The CDR3 DNA reads TGTGCCAGCAGTAGGGGATCCCCCAAGTCCTACGAGCAGTACTTC.

The V call is TRBV4-3, the J call TRBJ1-1; 9 positions agree with TRBD1. Losses at the gene ends were 0 bases for V and 0 bases for J; bases not matched to a gene: 8. Germline V gene lookup returns CDR1 LGHNA and CDR2 YSLEER. The CDR3 totals 18 residues. The CDR3 sequence: CASSQEWTGAPMNTEAFF. The CDR3 nucleotides are TGCGCCAGCAGCCAAGAATGGACAGGGGCCCCCATGAACACTGAAGCTTTCTTT.

The V and J genes are TRBV3-1 and TRBJ2-1; no firm D call. The germline gives CDR1 LGHDT, CDR2 YNNKEL (reference sequence). The CDR3 length is 14 residues. V was pared by 2 bases and J by 4 bases, with 9 bases between. The CDR3 is CASSQIGNYNEQFF. The CDR3 bases are TGTGCCAGCAGCCAAATTGGGAATTACAATGAGCAGTTCTTC.

The genes are TRBV4-1 and TRBJ2-1; a possible D gene is TRBD2 (5 bases). The length of the CDR3 is 17 residues. Germline assignment: CDR1 MGHRA and CDR2 YSYEKL. Trimming cost V 0 bases and J 0 bases, with 12 bases left between them. In DNA form, the CDR3 reads TGCGCCAGCAGCCAAGATCCGAAAGGGAGCTCCTACAATGAGCAGTTCTTC. It specifies CASSQDPKGSSYNEQFF.

The chain carries TRBV29-1 and TRBJ2-3, with 10 nucleotides matching TRBD1. The CDR3 length is 17 residues. V lost 3 bases and J lost 3; bases outside the gene matches: 12. Germline CDR1 reads SQVTM; CDR2 reads ANQGSEA. The chain's CDR3 is CSVETVGTGAITDTQYF. CDR3 nucleotides: TGCAGCGTTGAGACCGTAGGGACAGGGGCAATTACAGATACGCAGTATTTT.